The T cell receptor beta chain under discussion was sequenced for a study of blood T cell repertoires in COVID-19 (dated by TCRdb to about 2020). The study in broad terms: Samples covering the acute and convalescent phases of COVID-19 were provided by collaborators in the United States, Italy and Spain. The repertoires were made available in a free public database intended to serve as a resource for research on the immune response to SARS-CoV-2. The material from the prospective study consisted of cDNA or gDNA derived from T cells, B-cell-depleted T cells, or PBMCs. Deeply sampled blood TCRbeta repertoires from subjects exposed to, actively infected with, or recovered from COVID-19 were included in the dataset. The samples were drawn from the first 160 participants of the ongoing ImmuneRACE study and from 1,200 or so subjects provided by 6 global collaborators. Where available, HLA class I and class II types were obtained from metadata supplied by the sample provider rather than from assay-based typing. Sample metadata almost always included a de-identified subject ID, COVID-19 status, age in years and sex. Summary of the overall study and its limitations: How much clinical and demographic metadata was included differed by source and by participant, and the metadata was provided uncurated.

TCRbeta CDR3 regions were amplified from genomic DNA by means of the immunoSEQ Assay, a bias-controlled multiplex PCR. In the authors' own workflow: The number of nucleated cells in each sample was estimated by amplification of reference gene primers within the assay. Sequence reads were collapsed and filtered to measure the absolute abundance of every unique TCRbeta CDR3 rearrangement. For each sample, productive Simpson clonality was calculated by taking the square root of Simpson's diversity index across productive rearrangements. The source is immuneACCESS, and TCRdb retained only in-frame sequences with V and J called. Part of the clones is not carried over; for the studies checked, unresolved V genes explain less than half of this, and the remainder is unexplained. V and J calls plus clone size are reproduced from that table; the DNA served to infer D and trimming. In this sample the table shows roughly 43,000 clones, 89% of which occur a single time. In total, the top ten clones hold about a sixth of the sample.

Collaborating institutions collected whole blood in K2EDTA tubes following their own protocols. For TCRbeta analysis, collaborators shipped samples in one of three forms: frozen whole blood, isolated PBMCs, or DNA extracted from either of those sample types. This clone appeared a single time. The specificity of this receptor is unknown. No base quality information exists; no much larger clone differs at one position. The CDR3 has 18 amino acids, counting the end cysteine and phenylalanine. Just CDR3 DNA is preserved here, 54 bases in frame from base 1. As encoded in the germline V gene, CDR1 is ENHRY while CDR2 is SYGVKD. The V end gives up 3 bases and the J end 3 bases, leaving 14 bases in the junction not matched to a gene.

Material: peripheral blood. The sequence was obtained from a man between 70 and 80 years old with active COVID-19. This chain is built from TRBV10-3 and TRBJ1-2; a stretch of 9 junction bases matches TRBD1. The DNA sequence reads TGTGCCATCAGTGAAGCCGGGCCGGGACAGGGTCGCCACTATGGCTACACCTTC. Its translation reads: CAISEAGPGQGRHYGYTF.